Each of the 8 T cell receptor beta chains below was sequenced from the same sample in a study of blood T cell repertoires in COVID-19. Repertoires were generated with immunoSEQ multiplex PCR, while TCRdb's copy carries only in-frame clones and drops some. The sample yields approximately 90,000 clones, about nine tenths seen once. The specimen was peripheral blood. Receptors originate from a man in his 60s with acute or convalescent COVID-19.

With respect to this clone: The same CDR3 also results from other DNA sequences found in this sample. The V gene is TRBV11-2, the J gene TRBJ2-7; D remains unclear. V lost 5 bases, J lost 4 bases, and 6 bases lay in between. CDR3 length: 11 amino acids. Germline CDR1 SGHAT, CDR2 FQNNGV. CDR3 DNA: TGTGCCAGCAGCCGGAGTTACGAGCAGTACTTC. This translates into CASSRSYEQYF.

The gene calls are TRBV5-6 and TRBJ1-5, with 12 bases that match TRBD1. V shed 4 bases, J shed 6 bases, and the junction held 5 bases outside the gene matches. CDR3 length: 15 residues. Germline assignment: CDR1 SGHDT and CDR2 YYEEEE. CDR3 amino acids: CASSQGTGGSQPQHF. The CDR3 DNA sequence: TGTGCCAGCAGCCAAGGGACAGGGGGCAGTCAGCCCCAGCATTTT.

This clone has a single count. The V call is TRBV5-8, the J call TRBJ1-3; unclear D gene. Trimming pared 5 bases from V and 2 bases from J, leaving 8 bases between. The V gene's germline CDR1 is SGHTS and CDR2 YDEGEE. This CDR3 has 13 residues. DNA of the CDR3: TGTGCCAGCAGAGGACTTCCTGGAAACACCATATATTTT. This gives the protein CASRGLPGNTIYF.

This clone has only a few counts. CDR3 in DNA: TGTGCCAGCAGCCCGGACAGGGTTGGCTATGGCTACACCTTC. Its translation: CASSPDRVGYGYTF. V usage is TRBV3-1 (or the pseudogene TRBV3-2) and J usage is TRBJ1-2; the match to TRBD1 covers 8 bases. After removal of 4 bases from V and 4 bases from J, the junction contained 5 bases not matched to a gene. The germline V gene has CDR1 LGHDT and CDR2 YNNKEL (reference sequence). The CDR3 runs 14 residues.

CDR3 bases: TGTGCCTGGAGTGTGTCTGTGTTTGAAAAACTGTTTTTT. Translated: CAWSVSVFEKLFF. V is TRBV30 and J is TRBJ1-4, with no clear D. Germline CDR1 is GTSNPN and CDR2 is SVGIG (reference sequence). Trimming pared 0 bases from V and 7 bases from J, leaving 9 bases between. The CDR3 is 13 residues long.

Of note for this clone: This same CDR3 is encoded by further DNA sequences in the sample. The rearrangement joins TRBV12-3 or TRBV12-4 to TRBJ1-2; D call uncertain. The V gene lost 5 bases and the J gene lost 1 base, with 5 bases spanning the gap. The CDR3 consists of 12 residues. The CDR3 nucleotides read TGTGCCAGCAGTCGCAGTAACTATGGCTACACCTTC. Protein product: CASSRSNYGYTF.

The rearrangement joins TRBV5-5 to TRBJ1-2; 10 bases agree with TRBD1. The J segment lost 5 bases and the V segment lost 6 bases, leaving 13 bases of the junction unmatched. Germline CDR1 is SGHKS and CDR2 is YYEKEE (reference sequence). The CDR3 spans 16 residues. CDR3 nucleotides: TGTGCCAGCACCTTATACCGGGACAGGGGATTGTATGGCTACACCTTC. It codes for CASTLYRDRGLYGYTF.

This rearrangement joins TRBV7-9 to TRBJ1-3; possible D gene TRBD1, 6 bases. The CDR3 has 14 amino acids. In germline, CDR1 is SEHNR, CDR2 FQNEAQ (reference sequence). Trimming pared 8 bases from V and 1 base from J, leaving 12 bases between. The CDR3: CASDTGFSGNTIYF. The DNA for the CDR3 is TGTGCCAGCGATACAGGGTTTTCTGGAAACACCATATATTTT.